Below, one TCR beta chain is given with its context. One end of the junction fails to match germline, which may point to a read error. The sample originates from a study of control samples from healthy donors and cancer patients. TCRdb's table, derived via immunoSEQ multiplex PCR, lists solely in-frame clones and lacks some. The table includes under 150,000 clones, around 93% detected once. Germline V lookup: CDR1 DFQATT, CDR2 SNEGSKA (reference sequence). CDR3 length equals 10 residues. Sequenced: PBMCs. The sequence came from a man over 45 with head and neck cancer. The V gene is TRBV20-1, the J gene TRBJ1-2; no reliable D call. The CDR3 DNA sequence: TGCAGTGCTAGAGAAGCGATATTCGACTTC. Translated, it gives CSAREAIFDF.